This T cell receptor (beta chain) was identified in a study of blood T cell repertoires in COVID-19. Background on the study: The United States, Italy and Spain supplied acute and convalescent COVID-19 samples. Sources were T cells, B-cell-depleted T cells, or PBMCs; the material itself was cDNA or gDNA.

Original data processing: Estimates of nucleated cell counts were drawn from the amplification of reference gene primers. Measured with immunoSEQ multiplex PCR; TCRdb has only the in-frame clones, and not every one. From that table come the V and J calls and clone size; the DNA was used to work out D and trimming. The data contain around 50,000 clones, around 89% of them singletons. CDR3 size: 15 residues. V lost 5 bases, J lost 2 bases, and 6 bases stayed unmatched. Germline loops: CDR1 GTSNPN, CDR2 SVGIG (reference sequence). Sequences were obtained from peripheral blood. This TCR was sampled from a man aged 45-60 years with active COVID-19. The rearrangement uses TRBV30 and TRBJ2-4; 10 nucleotides match TRBD1. The CDR3, as DNA: TGTGCCTGGGCGGACAGGGGGGCAACCAAAAACATTCAGTACTTC. Amino acid sequence: CAWADRGATKNIQYF.